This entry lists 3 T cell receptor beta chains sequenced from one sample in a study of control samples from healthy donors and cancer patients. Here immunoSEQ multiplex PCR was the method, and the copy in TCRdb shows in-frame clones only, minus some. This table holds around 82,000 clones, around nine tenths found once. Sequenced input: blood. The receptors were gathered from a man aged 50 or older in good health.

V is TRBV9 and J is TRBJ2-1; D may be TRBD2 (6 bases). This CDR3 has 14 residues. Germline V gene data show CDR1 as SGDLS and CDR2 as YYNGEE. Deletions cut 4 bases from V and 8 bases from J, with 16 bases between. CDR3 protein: CASSQRTTVDEQFF. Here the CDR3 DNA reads TGTGCCAGCAGCCAGCGGACTACAGTGGATGAGCAGTTCTTC. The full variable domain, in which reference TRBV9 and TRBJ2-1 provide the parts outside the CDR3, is DSGVTQTPKHLITATGQRVTLRCSPRSGDLSVYWYQQSLDQGLQFLIQYYNGEERAKGNILERFSAQQFPDLHSELNLSSLELGDSALYFCASSQRTTVDEQFFGPGTRLTVL.

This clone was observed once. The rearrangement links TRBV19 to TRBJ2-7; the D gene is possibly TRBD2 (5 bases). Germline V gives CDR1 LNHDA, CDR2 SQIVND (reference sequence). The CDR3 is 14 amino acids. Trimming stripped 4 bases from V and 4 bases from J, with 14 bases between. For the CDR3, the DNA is TGTGCCAGTAGTACAACTAGTTCGGCTTACGAGCAGTACTTC. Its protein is CASSTTSSAYEQYF.

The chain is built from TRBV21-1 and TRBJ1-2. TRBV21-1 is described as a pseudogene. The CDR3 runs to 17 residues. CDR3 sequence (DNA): TGTGCCAGCAGCAAAGCCCCCGGCCTCAGGACCTCAGAAGGCTACACCTTC. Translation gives CASSKAPGLRTSEGYTF.